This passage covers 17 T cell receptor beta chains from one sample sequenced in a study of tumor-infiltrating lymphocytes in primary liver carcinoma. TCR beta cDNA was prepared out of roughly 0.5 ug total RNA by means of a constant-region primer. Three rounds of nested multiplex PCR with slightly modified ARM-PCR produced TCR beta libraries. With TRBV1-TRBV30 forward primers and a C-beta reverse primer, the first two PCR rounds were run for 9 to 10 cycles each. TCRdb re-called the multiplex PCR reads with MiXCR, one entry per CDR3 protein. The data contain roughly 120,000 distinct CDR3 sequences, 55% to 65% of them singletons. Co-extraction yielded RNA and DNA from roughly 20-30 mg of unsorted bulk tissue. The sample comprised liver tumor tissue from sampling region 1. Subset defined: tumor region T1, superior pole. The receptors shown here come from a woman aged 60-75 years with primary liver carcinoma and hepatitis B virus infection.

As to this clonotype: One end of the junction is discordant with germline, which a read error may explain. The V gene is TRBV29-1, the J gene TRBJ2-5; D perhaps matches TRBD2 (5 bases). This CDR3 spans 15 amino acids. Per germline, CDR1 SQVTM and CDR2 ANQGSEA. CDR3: CSVKVSERYIETQHF. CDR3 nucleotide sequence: TGCAGCGTTAAGGTTAGCGAGAGGTATATTGAGACCCAGCACTTC.

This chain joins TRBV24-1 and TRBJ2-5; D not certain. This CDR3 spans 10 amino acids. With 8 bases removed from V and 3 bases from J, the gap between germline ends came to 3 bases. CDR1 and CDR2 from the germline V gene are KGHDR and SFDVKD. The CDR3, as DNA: TGTGCCACCACTGAAGAGACCCAGTACTTC. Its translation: CATTEETQYF.

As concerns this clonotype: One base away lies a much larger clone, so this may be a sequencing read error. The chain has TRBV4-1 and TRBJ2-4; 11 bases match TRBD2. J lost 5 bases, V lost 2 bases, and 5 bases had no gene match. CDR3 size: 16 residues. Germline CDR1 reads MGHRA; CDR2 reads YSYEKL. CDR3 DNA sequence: TGCGCCAGCAGCCAAAGGACTAGCGGGCTCGAAAACATTCAGTACTTC. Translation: CASSQRTSGLENIQYF.

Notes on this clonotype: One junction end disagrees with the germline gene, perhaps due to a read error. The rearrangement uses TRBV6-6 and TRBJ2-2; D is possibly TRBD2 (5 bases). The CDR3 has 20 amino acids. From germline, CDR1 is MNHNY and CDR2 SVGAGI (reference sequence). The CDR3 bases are TGTACCAGCAGTTACTCAAAAAATCGTAGCGAGCAAGCGAACACCGGGGAGCTGTTTTTT. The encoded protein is CTSSYSKNRSEQANTGELFF.

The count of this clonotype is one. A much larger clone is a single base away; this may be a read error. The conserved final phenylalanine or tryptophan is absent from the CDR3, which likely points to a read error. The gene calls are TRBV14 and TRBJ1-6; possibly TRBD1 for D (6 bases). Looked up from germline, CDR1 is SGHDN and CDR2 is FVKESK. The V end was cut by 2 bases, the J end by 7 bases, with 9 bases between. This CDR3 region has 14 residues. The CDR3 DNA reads TGTGCCAGCAGCCAATTCAGGGGAAATTCACCCCTCCACCTT. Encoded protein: CASSQFRGNSPLHL.

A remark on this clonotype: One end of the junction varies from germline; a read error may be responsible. In nucleotides, the CDR3 is TGTGCCAACAGCTCCCTCGGGGGGGGGCGCTATACTGAAGCTTTCTTT. It translates to CANSSLGGGRYTEAFF. V usage is TRBV11-2 and J usage is TRBJ1-1; D might be TRBD1 (6 bases). CDR1 and CDR2 from the germline V gene are SGHAT and FQNNGV. The CDR3 contains 16 residues.

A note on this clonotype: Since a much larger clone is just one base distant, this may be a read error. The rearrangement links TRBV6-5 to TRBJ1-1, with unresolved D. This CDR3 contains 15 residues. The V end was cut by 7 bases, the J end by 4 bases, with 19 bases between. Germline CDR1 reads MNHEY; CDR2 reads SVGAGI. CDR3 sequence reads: CASNSRIGRSTEAFF. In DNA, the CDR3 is TGTGCCAGCAACTCCCGAATCGGTCGGAGCACTGAAGCTTTCTTT.

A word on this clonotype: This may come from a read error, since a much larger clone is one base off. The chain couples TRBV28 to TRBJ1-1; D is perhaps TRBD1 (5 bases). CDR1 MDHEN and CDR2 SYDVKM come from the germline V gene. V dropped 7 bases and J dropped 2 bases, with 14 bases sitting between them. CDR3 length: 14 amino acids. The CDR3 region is CASKAGLRNTEAFF. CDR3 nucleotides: TGTGCCAGCAAGGCGGGACTGCGAAACACTGAAGCTTTCTTT.

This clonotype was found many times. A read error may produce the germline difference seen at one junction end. This CDR3 reads CASSLGLAALRSYNEQLF. The CDR3 bases are TGTGCCAGCAGCTTAGGCCTAGCGGCATTACGCTCCTACAATGAGCAGCTCTTC. The rearrangement joins TRBV11-1 to TRBJ2-1; 7 nucleotides agree with TRBD2. This CDR3 spans 18 amino acids. Germline V gene data show CDR1 as SGHAT and CDR2 as FQDESV (reference sequence).

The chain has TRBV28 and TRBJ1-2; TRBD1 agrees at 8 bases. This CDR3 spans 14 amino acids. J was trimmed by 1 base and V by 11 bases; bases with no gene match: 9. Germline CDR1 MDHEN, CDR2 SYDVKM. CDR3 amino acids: CAGAGGLNNYGYTF. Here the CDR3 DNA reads TGTGCCGGAGCAGGGGGCCTAAATAACTATGGCTACACCTTC.

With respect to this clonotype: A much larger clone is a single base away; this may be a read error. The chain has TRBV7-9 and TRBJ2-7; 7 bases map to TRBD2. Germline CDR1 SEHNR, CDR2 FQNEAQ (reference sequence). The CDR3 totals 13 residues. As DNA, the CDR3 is TGTGACAGCAGCTTACCTAGCGGTTACGAGCAGTACTTC. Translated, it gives CDSSLPSGYEQYF.

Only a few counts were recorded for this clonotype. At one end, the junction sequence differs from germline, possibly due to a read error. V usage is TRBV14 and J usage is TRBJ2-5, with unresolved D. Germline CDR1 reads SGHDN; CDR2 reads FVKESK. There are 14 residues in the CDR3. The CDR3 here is CTSSQVASQETQYF. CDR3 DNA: TGTACCAGCAGCCAAGTGGCTAGCCAAGAGACCCAGTACTTC.

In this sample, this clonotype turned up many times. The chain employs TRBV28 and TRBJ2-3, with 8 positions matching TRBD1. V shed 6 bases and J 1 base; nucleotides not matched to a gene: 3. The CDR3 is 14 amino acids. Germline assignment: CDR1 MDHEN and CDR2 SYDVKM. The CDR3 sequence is CASRDRAGTDTQYF. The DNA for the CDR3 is TGTGCCAGCAGGGACAGGGCTGGCACAGATACGCAGTATTTT.

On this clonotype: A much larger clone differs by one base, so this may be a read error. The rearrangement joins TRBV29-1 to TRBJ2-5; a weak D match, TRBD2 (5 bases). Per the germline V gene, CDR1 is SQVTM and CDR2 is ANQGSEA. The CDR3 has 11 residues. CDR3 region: CRADWEETQYF. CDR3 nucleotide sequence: TGCAGAGCGGACTGGGAAGAGACCCAGTACTTC.

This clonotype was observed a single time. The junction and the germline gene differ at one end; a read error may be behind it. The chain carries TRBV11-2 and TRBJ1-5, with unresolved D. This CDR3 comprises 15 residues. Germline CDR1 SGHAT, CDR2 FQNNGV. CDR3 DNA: TGTGCCAGCAGCTTAGACGCCGGTTACAATCAGCCCCAGCAATTT. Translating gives CASSLDAGYNQPQQF. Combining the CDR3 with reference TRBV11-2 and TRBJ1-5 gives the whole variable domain EAGVAQSPRYKIIEKRQSVAFWCNPISGHATLYWYQQILGQGPKLLIQFQNNGVVDDSQLPKDRFSAERLKGVDSTLKIQPAKLEDSAVYLCASSLDAGYNQPQQFGDGTRLSIL.

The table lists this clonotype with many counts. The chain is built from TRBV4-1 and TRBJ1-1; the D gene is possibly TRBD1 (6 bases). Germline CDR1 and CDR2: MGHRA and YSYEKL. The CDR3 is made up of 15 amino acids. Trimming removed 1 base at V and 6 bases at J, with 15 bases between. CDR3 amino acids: CASSQATGLVPEAFF. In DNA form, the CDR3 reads TGCGCCAGCAGCCAAGCGACAGGATTAGTCCCTGAAGCTTTCTTT.

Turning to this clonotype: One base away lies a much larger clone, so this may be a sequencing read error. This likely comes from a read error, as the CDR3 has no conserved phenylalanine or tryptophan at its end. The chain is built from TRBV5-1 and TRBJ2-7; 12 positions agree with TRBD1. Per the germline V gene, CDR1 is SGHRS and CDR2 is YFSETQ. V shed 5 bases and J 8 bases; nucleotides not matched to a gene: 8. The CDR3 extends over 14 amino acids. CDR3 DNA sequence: TGCGCCAGCAGGGGACAGGGGGCCCCTCTTAAGCAGTACCTC. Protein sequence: CASRGQGAPLKQYL.